This T cell receptor beta chain comes out of a study of cytotoxic CD8 clonotypes in ibrutinib-treated CLL. In the study overall: Outcomes included some 25 partial and 2 complete responses; after median roughly 71 months, 14 stayed remitted and some 12 progressed. Patients gave response samples after a median around 11 months of treatment, range 6 to 36. Study observations and caveats: A rise in clonality was seen at ibrutinib response, and a fall back toward baseline was seen at progression.

After removal of 4 bases from V and 6 bases from J, the junction contained 8 bases not matched to a gene. The CDR3 extends over 17 amino acids. CDR1 and CDR2 (germline): SGHTA, FQGTGA. Method: immunoSEQ multiplex PCR; TCRdb's copy keeps in-frame clones and lacks some. The profile shows about 250,000 clones, about three quarters of them singletons. Points on this clone: Its antigen is unknown.

Here the sequenced sample was PBMCs, taken after 24 months of ibrutinib treatment. This receptor was identified in a human donor with chronic lymphocytic leukemia. The V gene is TRBV7-3, the J gene TRBJ2-1, with 14 bases that match TRBD2. The CDR3 protein is CASSSPPGTSGSNEQFF. The CDR3 nucleotides read TGTGCCAGCAGCTCCCCCCCCGGGACTAGCGGGAGCAATGAGCAGTTCTTC.